Presented here are 16 T cell receptor beta chains from one specimen sequenced in a study of Ad26.COV2.S vaccination and SARS-CoV-2 variants. Sequencing used immunoSEQ multiplex PCR; TCRdb keeps in-frame clones, though not all of them. The sample carries about 350,000 clones, approximately 84% recorded once. Treatment specified: over 15 received Ad26.COV2.S at low or high dose, single or two shots; 5 received placebo; per-sample allocation not given. Sampling took place 63 days after the first vaccine or placebo injection. The specimen was peripheral blood, collected in a trial of Ad26.COV2.S vaccine versus placebo. These receptors were collected from a person between 18 and 65 years old who received the Ad26.COV2.S COVID-19 vaccine or a placebo.

This clone was detected a few times. The gene calls are TRBV18 and TRBJ2-2; 10 bases fit TRBD1. The CDR3 spans 17 residues. Germline assignment: CDR1 KGHSH and CDR2 LQKENI. The J segment lost 3 bases and the V segment lost 0 bases, leaving 4 bases of the junction unmatched. The CDR3 reads CASSPPGTGVHTGELFF. The CDR3 DNA reads TGTGCCAGCTCACCACCGGGGACAGGGGTACACACCGGGGAGCTGTTTTTT.

V usage is TRBV29-1 and J usage is TRBJ2-7; possible D gene TRBD2, 5 bases. The CDR3 totals 11 residues. The ends were cut back, 6 bases at V and 9 bases at J, with 15 bases in the middle. The germline V gene encodes CDR1 SQVTM and CDR2 ANQGSEA. The CDR3 loop is CSVQTGNRQYF. The CDR3 DNA follows: TGCAGCGTGCAGACGGGGAATCGGCAGTACTTC.

V is TRBV6-5 and J is TRBJ2-1; 10 bases match TRBD2. Trimming removed 2 bases from V and 1 base from J; junction bases left unmatched: 2. Looked up from germline, CDR1 is MNHEY and CDR2 is SVGAGI. This CDR3 has 16 amino acids. In DNA form, the CDR3 reads TGTGCCAGCAGTTACGGAGCGGGAGGGTCCTACAATGAGCAGTTCTTC. As protein: CASSYGAGGSYNEQFF.

V gene TRBV9 combines with J gene TRBJ2-6; TRBD2 matches 7 bases. V lost 0 bases, J lost 4 bases, and 13 bases stayed unmatched. The V gene's germline CDR1 is SGDLS and CDR2 YYNGEE. This CDR3 spans 19 amino acids. CDR3: CASSVAGSGAWRGANVLTF. CDR3 DNA sequence: TGTGCCAGCAGCGTAGCCGGGAGCGGGGCTTGGAGGGGGGCCAACGTCCTGACTTTC.

The chain's CDR3 is CASSLAGDDTQYF. CDR3 DNA sequence: TGTGCCAGCAGCCTAGCGGGAGATGATACGCAGTATTTT. V usage is TRBV3-1 (or the pseudogene TRBV3-2) and J usage is TRBJ2-3; 9 bases agree with TRBD2. CDR1 and CDR2 (germline): LGHDT, YNNKEL (reference sequence). The CDR3 contains 13 residues. With V trimmed by 4 bases and J by 6 bases, 2 bases remained unmatched.

The V call is TRBV16, the J call TRBJ2-7, with no clear D. Germline CDR1 and CDR2: KGHSY and FQNENV. Trimming took off 0 bases at V and 6 bases at J, with 18 bases between the two ends. This CDR3 region has 16 residues. Here the CDR3 DNA reads TGTGCCAGCAGCCAATCTAGGAGCAGCCTGGTTCCCGAGCAGTACTTC. Its translation is CASSQSRSSLVPEQYF.

This sequence joins TRBV5-1 and TRBJ2-3; no definite D call. CDR1 SGHRS and CDR2 YFSETQ come from the germline V gene. Trimming took off 3 bases at V and 6 bases at J, with 17 bases between the two ends. This CDR3 contains 15 residues. The CDR3 loop reads CASSSQAGISDTQYF. In DNA form, the CDR3 reads TGCGCCAGCAGCTCGCAAGCTGGGATTTCCGATACGCAGTATTTT.

The chain recombines TRBV11-3 with TRBJ1-1; D remains ambiguous. Deletions cut 1 base from V and 8 bases from J, with 11 bases between. Germline CDR1 and CDR2: SGHNT and YENEEA. The CDR3 consists of 13 residues. The CDR3 sequence is CASSLVPQSEAFF. CDR3 sequence (DNA): TGTGCCAGCAGCTTAGTACCCCAGTCGGAAGCTTTCTTT.

This clone occurred once. The rearrangement uses TRBV4-3 and TRBJ1-2, with D hard to call. The CDR3 consists of 13 residues. With 0 bases removed from V and 6 bases from J, the gap between germline ends came to 8 bases. Germline assignment: CDR1 LGHNA and CDR2 YSLEER. CDR3 residues: CASSQERADGYTF. The CDR3 bases are TGCGCCAGCAGCCAAGAAAGGGCGGATGGCTACACCTTC.

CDR3 residues: CASNDVQGGNSPLHF. Here the CDR3 DNA reads TGTGCCAGCAACGACGTACAGGGAGGGAACTCACCCCTCCACTTT. The chain joins TRBV7-2 to TRBJ1-6; possibly TRBD1 for D (6 bases). This CDR3 is 15 amino acids long. V was cut by 7 bases and J by 10 bases, with 20 bases left in between. The germline V gene has CDR1 SGHTA and CDR2 FQGNSA.

This clone has only a few counts. The gene calls are TRBV2 and TRBJ2-3, with D hard to call. V dropped 8 bases and J dropped 3 bases, with 9 bases sitting between them. Germline V gene lookup returns CDR1 SNHLY and CDR2 FYNNEI. This CDR3 comprises 12 residues. DNA for the CDR3: TGTGCCAGCGGGTACATAACAGATACGCAGTATTTT. As protein: CASGYITDTQYF.

V and J are TRBV19 and TRBJ2-3; the D is unclear. The V gene lost 5 bases and the J gene lost 0 bases, with 12 bases spanning the gap. CDR1 is LNHDA and CDR2 is SQIVND in the germline V gene (reference sequence). The length of the CDR3 is 15 residues. The CDR3 here is CASSGSRFSTDTQYF. DNA of the CDR3: TGTGCCAGTAGTGGAAGTCGATTTAGCACAGATACGCAGTATTTT.

The V call is TRBV5-6, the J call TRBJ2-7; D is ambiguous. Germline V gene lookup returns CDR1 SGHDT and CDR2 YYEEEE. Deletions cut 6 bases from V and 2 bases from J, with 18 bases between. The CDR3 spans 15 residues. In DNA form, the CDR3 reads TGTGCCAGCACAAGGCTAGGGAAAGGGACCTACGAGCAGTACTTC. This gives the protein CASTRLGKGTYEQYF.

The V and J genes are TRBV10-3 and TRBJ2-5; D not resolved. V was trimmed by 4 bases and J by 5 bases, leaving 11 bases between them. Germline CDR1 reads ENHRY; CDR2 reads SYGVKD. The CDR3 is 13 amino acids. This CDR3 is CAISVEARETQYF. The CDR3 DNA sequence: TGTGCCATCAGTGTAGAAGCACGTGAGACCCAGTACTTC.

The V and J genes are TRBV6-1 and TRBJ2-7, with unresolved D. Trimming removed 2 bases at V and 1 base at J, with 12 bases between. Germline V gene data show CDR1 as MNHNS and CDR2 as SASEGT. The CDR3 totals 15 residues. The CDR3 nucleotides read TGTGCCAGCAGTGAATTAGGCCGCCTTTCCTACGAGCAGTACTTC. It yields the protein CASSELGRLSYEQYF.

The chain links TRBV6-2 or TRBV6-3 to TRBJ2-1; 9 positions agree with TRBD2. J lost 2 bases, V lost 4 bases, and 3 bases had no gene match. Germline V gene data show CDR1 as MNHEY and CDR2 as SVGEGT. The CDR3 sequence is 15 residues long. The CDR3 bases are TGTGCCAGCAGTTGGGCGGGGGGGGCCTACAATGAGCAGTTCTTC. It yields the protein CASSWAGGAYNEQFF.